This TCR beta chain comes out of a study of cytomegalovirus exposure and HLA in healthy donors. About the study: Both the 120 validation repertoires and the roughly 700 first-cohort repertoires used the same platform, as reported by a later analysis.

V was clipped by 6 bases and J by 3 bases, with 8 bases between them. The CDR3 has 13 residues. Germline values: CDR1 SEHNR, CDR2 FQNEAQ (reference sequence). The study's findings and limits: Some TCR beta chains (about 170 of them) were listed as cytomegalovirus-associated. Confirmation was obtained in vitro that three CMV-associated chains are specific for CMV antigens.

This clone was detected only once. Its specificity is not known. Donors came from a validation cohort of about 120 subjects, distinct from the first 666-subject cohort. TCRdb's table, derived via immunoSEQ multiplex PCR, lists solely in-frame clones and lacks some. The data show over 200,000 clones, around 88% seen once. The chain couples TRBV7-9 to TRBJ2-2; D gene ambiguous. This TCR was sampled from a woman between 18 and 30 years old in good health and CMV-seronegative. Sequenced sample: PBMCs. CDR3 coding DNA: TGTGCCAGCAGGGGTGGGCACACCGGGGAGCTGTTTTTT. This encodes CASRGGHTGELFF. Variable domain in full (rest from reference TRBV7-9 and TRBJ2-2): DTGVSQNPRHKITKRGQNVTFRCDPISEHNRLYWYRQTLGQGPEFLTYFQNEAQLEKSRLLSDRFSAERPKGSFSTLEIQRTEQGDSAMYLCASRGGHTGELFFGEGSRLTVL.